This entry lists 29 T cell receptor beta chains sequenced from one sample in a study of T cells after yellow fever vaccination. TCRdb recomputed calls from the 5' RACE reads with MiXCR, one row per CDR3 protein. The sample has 620,000 or so distinct CDR3 sequences, about a sixth seen once. Sequences were derived from PBMCs, sampled roughly 5 days after the first yellow fever vaccination. All receptors derive from a man between 18 and 35 years old who received the YFV17D yellow fever vaccine.

The chain is built from TRBV4-1 and TRBJ1-5; tentatively, D is TRBD1 (5 bases). Germline V gene data show CDR1 as MGHRA and CDR2 as YSYEKL. V was cut by 1 base and J by 5 bases, with 15 bases left in between. The CDR3 has 16 amino acids. The CDR3, as DNA: TGCGCCAGCAGCCAAGTACCGGGGCGCCTTTATCAGCCCCAGCATTTT. Translating it yields CASSQVPGRLYQPQHF.

This clonotype was observed a handful of times. The chain links TRBV7-3 to TRBJ1-1; D remains unclear. Trimming took 0 bases from V and 1 from J, leaving 12 bases between them. Looked up from germline, CDR1 is SGHTA and CDR2 is FQGTGA. This CDR3 spans 16 amino acids. CDR3 sequence (DNA): TGTGCCAGCAGCTTAACGTTTCGGGGAGGGAACACTGAAGCTTTCTTT. It specifies CASSLTFRGGNTEAFF.

The chain recombines TRBV6-5 with TRBJ1-1; D is unresolved. Trimming left V 3 bases short and J 1 base short, with 9 bases between. The CDR3 covers 14 residues. Germline assignment: CDR1 MNHEY and CDR2 SVGAGI. The CDR3 spells CASSYSPANTEAFF. CDR3 nucleotide sequence: TGTGCCAGCAGTTATTCTCCAGCGAACACTGAAGCTTTCTTT.

The chain has TRBV15 and TRBJ1-1, with TRBD1 matching over 9 bases. Germline V CDR1 and CDR2: LNHNV, YYDKDF (reference sequence). This CDR3 region has 14 residues. V shed 4 bases and J 10 bases; nucleotides not matched to a gene: 10. The CDR3 protein is CATSTGQGIWRAFF. CDR3 DNA sequence: TGTGCCACCAGCACCGGACAGGGGATCTGGCGAGCTTTCTTT.

This clonotype has more than one count but fewer than ten. The chain links TRBV5-1 to TRBJ2-5, with TRBD2 identical over 8 bases. Germline values: CDR1 SGHRS, CDR2 YFSETQ. The CDR3 consists of 14 residues. The V and J ends lost 4 bases and 5 bases, in that order; junction bases with no gene match: 7. The CDR3 protein is CASSRTSSGETQYF. The CDR3 DNA reads TGCGCCAGCAGCCGGACTAGCTCGGGGGAGACCCAGTACTTC.

This clonotype was counted a few times. V gene TRBV28 combines with J gene TRBJ1-5; TRBD1 matches 7 bases. Germline V gene sequence: CDR1 MDHEN, CDR2 SYDVKM. The CDR3 length is 15 residues. Trimming at V came to 6 bases and at J to 0 bases, leaving 5 bases not matched to a gene. CDR3 DNA: TGTGCCAGCAGCTGGGGACAGAATAGCAATCAGCCCCAGCATTTT. Translation gives CASSWGQNSNQPQHF.

Many counts were recorded for this clonotype. This sequence joins TRBV28 and TRBJ2-3; 7 nucleotides match TRBD1. CDR1 MDHEN and CDR2 SYDVKM come from the germline V gene. V was clipped by 6 bases and J by 1 base; unmatched bases: 10. The CDR3 contains 16 residues. The CDR3 loop reads CASSPAKTGRTDTQYF. The CDR3 bases are TGTGCCAGCAGCCCAGCGAAGACAGGGCGCACAGATACGCAGTATTTT.

This sequence joins TRBV4-3 and TRBJ2-3; D unresolved. Germline-derived CDR1 and CDR2 are LGHNA and YSLEER. V was trimmed by 1 base and J by 0 bases, leaving 11 bases between them. This CDR3 has 16 amino acids. The CDR3 sequence: CASSQGAGSSTDTQYF. The CDR3 region has the DNA TGCGCCAGCAGCCAAGGGGCCGGGTCTAGCACAGATACGCAGTATTTT.

This clonotype was seen only a few times. The genes are TRBV5-1 and TRBJ2-1; maybe TRBD1 (6 bases). V lost 0 bases to trimming and J lost 6 bases, with 16 bases between them. In germline, CDR1 is SGHRS, CDR2 YFSETQ. The CDR3 runs 16 residues. CDR3 bases: TGCGCCAGCAGCTTGGGCGGCAGGGGTCGAGGCAATGAGCAGTTCTTC. This sequence encodes CASSLGGRGRGNEQFF.

The chain employs TRBV30 and TRBJ2-3; possibly TRBD1 or TRBD2 for D (5 bases each). Germline CDR1 and CDR2: GTSNPN and SVGIG (reference sequence). The CDR3 is 16 amino acids. Deletions cut 0 bases from V and 0 bases from J, with 13 bases between. The CDR3 protein is CAWSVRGLLSTDTQYF. The CDR3 nucleotides are TGTGCCTGGAGTGTGAGGGGTCTGCTAAGCACAGATACGCAGTATTTT.

The chain is built from TRBV6-2 or TRBV6-3 and TRBJ1-2; 8 bases fit TRBD1. The V gene's germline CDR1 is MNHEY and CDR2 SVGEGT. The CDR3 is 13 residues long. Trimming removed 4 bases from V and 7 bases from J; junction bases left unmatched: 5. The CDR3 DNA sequence: TGTGCCAGCAGTTGGACAGGGCTACGTGGCTACACCTTC. Its protein product is CASSWTGLRGYTF.

The chain links TRBV7-2 to TRBJ2-5, with 13 bases matching TRBD2. With V trimmed by 3 bases and J by 5 bases, 6 bases remained unmatched. In germline, CDR1 is SGHTA, CDR2 FQGNSA. CDR3 length equals 16 residues. CDR3 protein: CASSLTSGGPWETQYF. The DNA of the CDR3 is TGTGCCAGCAGCTTGACTAGCGGGGGGCCGTGGGAGACCCAGTACTTC.

The chain carries TRBV6-6 and TRBJ2-2, with unresolved D. V shed 9 bases and J shed 4 bases, with 12 bases lying between them. Germline values: CDR1 MNHNY, CDR2 SVGAGI (reference sequence). The CDR3 extends over 13 amino acids. CDR3 sequence (DNA): TGTGCCAGAAGACCAGTAGGCACCGGGGAGCTGTTTTTT. This gives the protein CARRPVGTGELFF.

The chain has TRBV18 and TRBJ2-7, with 11 bases aligning to TRBD2. The germline V gene encodes CDR1 KGHSH and CDR2 LQKENI. V dropped 4 bases and J dropped 6; count of bases not matched to a gene: 8. The length of the CDR3 is 15 residues. CDR3 DNA: TGTGCCAGCTCACAAACGACTAGCGGGGTCTCCGAGCAGTACTTC. This translates into CASSQTTSGVSEQYF.

In its sample, this clonotype was seen a few times. The chain recombines TRBV5-1 with TRBJ2-1; D gene unclear. This CDR3 spans 13 amino acids. V was trimmed by 2 bases and J by 5 bases, leaving 8 bases between them. The V gene's germline CDR1 is SGHRS and CDR2 YFSETQ. In DNA form, the CDR3 reads TGCGCCAGCAGCTTTAGGCAAAACAATGAGCAGTTCTTC. Its protein product is CASSFRQNNEQFF.

The gene calls are TRBV10-3 and TRBJ1-1, with TRBD1 matching over 8 bases. The germline V gene has CDR1 ENHRY and CDR2 SYGVKD. The CDR3 totals 13 residues. The J segment lost 3 bases and the V segment lost 7 bases, leaving 4 bases of the junction unmatched. The CDR3 is CAITQTGDTEAFF. DNA of the CDR3: TGTGCCATCACCCAGACAGGGGACACTGAAGCTTTCTTT.

This clonotype was seen many times. The chain recombines TRBV20-1 with TRBJ2-5, with D perhaps matching TRBD1 or TRBD2 (5 bases each). Trimming took off 0 bases at V and 2 bases at J, with 7 bases between the two ends. This CDR3 comprises 13 residues. The germline gives CDR1 DFQATT, CDR2 SNEGSKA (reference sequence). The CDR3 sequence: CSARDGGQETQYF. DNA for the CDR3: TGCAGTGCTAGAGATGGGGGACAAGAGACCCAGTACTTC.

This clonotype was recorded at least ten times. The V gene is TRBV6-2 or TRBV6-3, the J gene TRBJ2-3; 9 positions match TRBD2. J was trimmed by 5 bases and V by 7 bases; bases with no gene match: 7. Germline CDR1 MNHEY, CDR2 SVGEGT. The CDR3 is 14 residues long. DNA for the CDR3: TGTGCCAGCACACCCCGGCGGGGGGGAGATACGCAGTATTTT. Translating it yields CASTPRRGGDTQYF.

J is TRBJ1-2 and V is TRBV4-1; no firm D call. In germline, CDR1 is MGHRA, CDR2 YSYEKL. V was pared by 0 bases and J by 2 bases, with 10 bases between. The CDR3 extends over 15 amino acids. The CDR3 region has the DNA TGCGCCAGCAGCCAAGAATACGCCAGCAACTATGGCTACACCTTC. Translated: CASSQEYASNYGYTF.

There are a few counts of this clonotype. The chain joins TRBV4-1 to TRBJ2-5, with D hard to call. The CDR3 extends over 15 amino acids. Trimming stripped 4 bases from V and 5 bases from J, with 17 bases between. Germline V gene sequence: CDR1 MGHRA, CDR2 YSYEKL. CDR3 amino acids: CASSPRGYQSETQYF. CDR3 nucleotide sequence: TGCGCCAGCAGCCCCCGAGGATATCAGAGTGAGACCCAGTACTTC.

The table lists this clonotype with a few counts. This sequence joins TRBV4-1 and TRBJ2-2; 12 bases match TRBD2. This CDR3 is built from 17 residues. J was trimmed by 9 bases and V by 4 bases; bases with no gene match: 12. Germline V gene data show CDR1 as MGHRA and CDR2 as YSYEKL. Here the CDR3 DNA reads TGCGCCAGCAGCCTTAGAACCCTAGCGGGGGGGCCAAGGGAGCTGTTTTTT. Encoded protein: CASSLRTLAGGPRELFF.

This clonotype came up a few times. The chain uses TRBV10-3 and TRBJ1-2, with unresolved D. Germline lookup yields CDR1 ENHRY and CDR2 SYGVKD. The CDR3 extends over 17 amino acids. V was shortened by 0 bases and J by 8 bases, with 22 bases between the two germline ends. CDR3 region: CAISESKLGAPPGGYTF. DNA of the CDR3: TGTGCCATCAGTGAGTCGAAATTGGGCGCCCCTCCTGGAGGCTACACCTTC.

This clonotype appeared many times. The chain couples TRBV4-3 to TRBJ2-5; D might be TRBD1 (5 bases). The V and J ends lost 4 bases and 4 bases respectively, with 16 bases between them. Per the germline V gene, CDR1 is LGHNA and CDR2 is YSLEER. CDR3 length: 15 amino acids. The CDR3 is CASSRQIRTRETQYF. For the CDR3, the DNA is TGCGCCAGCAGCCGACAGATCCGAACCAGAGAGACCCAGTACTTC.

There are a few counts of this clonotype. The gene calls are TRBV7-2 and TRBJ2-3; the D gene is possibly TRBD2 (5 bases). Germline assignment: CDR1 SGHTA and CDR2 FQGNSA. CDR3 size: 15 residues. The V end lost 5 bases, the J end lost 4 bases, and 16 bases lay between the germline ends. The CDR3 is CASSPRASLPDTQYF. The CDR3 nucleotides read TGTGCCAGCAGCCCCCGGGCTAGCCTCCCAGATACGCAGTATTTT.

The CDR3 bases are TGTGCCAGCAGCTCTCCGGGACTAGCGGGGAAAGAGACCCAGTACTTC. Translating gives CASSSPGLAGKETQYF. V usage is TRBV9 and J usage is TRBJ2-5, with 13 bases matching TRBD2. CDR1 and CDR2 from the germline V gene are SGDLS and YYNGEE. The junction had 6 bases not matched to a gene; V was cut back by 4 bases and J by 3 bases. There are 16 residues in the CDR3. The full variable domain, with the rest looked up from reference TRBV9 and TRBJ2-5, is DSGVTQTPKHLITATGQRVTLRCSPRSGDLSVYWYQQSLDQGLQFLIQYYNGEERAKGNILERFSAQQFPDLHSELNLSSLELGDSALYFCASSSPGLAGKETQYFGPGTRLLVL.

A few counts support this clonotype. V usage is TRBV4-3 and J usage is TRBJ2-1; no clear D gene. Germline assignment: CDR1 LGHNA and CDR2 YSLEER. Trimming removed 1 base from V and 7 bases from J, with 17 bases in between. This CDR3 is 16 amino acids long. The CDR3 nucleotides read TGCGCCAGCAGCCAAGCCCTCAGTATAAGGGTGAATGAGCAGTTCTTC. Amino acids: CASSQALSIRVNEQFF.

This clonotype occurred a few times. The rearrangement links TRBV4-1 to TRBJ2-7; D might be TRBD1 (6 bases). The CDR3 contains 14 residues. Germline V CDR1 and CDR2: MGHRA, YSYEKL. V was cut by 2 bases and J by 4 bases, with 12 bases left in between. The CDR3 bases are TGCGCCAGCAGCCAACCGGGACACATGTACGAGCAGTACTTC. It encodes CASSQPGHMYEQYF.

This clonotype occurred a few times. The chain couples TRBV12-3 or TRBV12-4 to TRBJ1-4; D is unclear. V lost 3 bases and J lost 5, with 10 bases in between. This CDR3 comprises 14 residues. CDR3 in DNA: TGTGCCAGCAGTTTGTGGCAGAGAAATGAAAAACTGTTTTTT. Translation gives CASSLWQRNEKLFF.

Many counts were recorded for this clonotype. The gene calls are TRBV6-5 and TRBJ2-1; 10 bases map to TRBD2. Germline loops: CDR1 MNHEY, CDR2 SVGAGI. The CDR3 length is 15 residues. Trimming cost V 6 bases and J 0 bases; bases outside gene matches: 2. CDR3 bases: TGTGCCAGCAGATTAGCGGGGGGCTCCTACAATGAGCAGTTCTTC. Its translation: CASRLAGGSYNEQFF.